The clone carrying this T cell receptor (beta chain) was seen ten or more times. This record comes from a study of early T cells in non-severe SARS-CoV-2 infection. About the study: Bulk RNA from unsorted whole blood was sequenced; chains were unpaired.

V shed 4 bases, J shed 2 bases, and the junction held 1 base outside the gene matches. This CDR3 has 15 amino acids. The germline gives CDR1 MGHDK, CDR2 SYGVNS. As part of library construction, unique molecular identifiers were attached to individual cDNA molecules. TCRdb independently ran MiXCR on the 5' RACE reads; one entry per CDR3 protein. The table lists about 130,000 distinct CDR3 sequences, more than 12% of them singletons, with just over 20% in the top ten. The specimen was whole blood. The sequence came from an adult who was a healthcare worker with PCR-confirmed SARS-CoV-2 infection or an uninfected control (not recorded which). The chain is built from TRBV25-1 and TRBJ2-1; 11 bases line up with TRBD2. The chain's CDR3 is CASSGSGGAYNEQFF. CDR3 nucleotide sequence: TGTGCCAGCAGTGGTAGCGGGGGGGCCTACAATGAGCAGTTCTTC.